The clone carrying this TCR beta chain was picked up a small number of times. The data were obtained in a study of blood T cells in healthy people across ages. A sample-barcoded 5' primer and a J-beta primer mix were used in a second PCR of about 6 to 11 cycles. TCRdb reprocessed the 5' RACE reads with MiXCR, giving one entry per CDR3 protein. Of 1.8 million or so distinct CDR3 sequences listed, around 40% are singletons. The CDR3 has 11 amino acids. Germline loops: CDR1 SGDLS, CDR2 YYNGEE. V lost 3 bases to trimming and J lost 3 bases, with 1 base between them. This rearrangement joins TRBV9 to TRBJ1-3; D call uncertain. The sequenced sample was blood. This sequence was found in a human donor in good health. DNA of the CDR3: TGTGCCAGCAGCGGTGGAAACACCATATATTTT. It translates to CASSGGNTIYF.